The subject of this entry is one TCR beta chain. Data came from immunoSEQ multiplex PCR; TCRdb stores just in-frame clones and leaves some out. The table includes some 330,000 clones, more than 70% detected once. Germline V gene data show CDR1 as SGHKS and CDR2 as YYEKEE (reference sequence). The trim removed 6 bases at V and 4 bases at J, leaving 10 bases unmatched. This CDR3 has 15 amino acids. This entry belongs to a study of blood T cell repertoires in COVID-19. The sequence derives from a man aged 40-55 years in a cohort exposed to, infected with or recovered from COVID-19 (not recorded which). The chain uses TRBV5-5 and TRBJ2-7; TRBD2 agrees at 10 bases. The sequencing input was PBMCs or T cells enriched from blood (not recorded which). The CDR3 sequence: CASTEQREGQYEQYF. CDR3 coding DNA: TGTGCCAGCACTGAACAGCGGGAGGGCCAATACGAGCAGTACTTC.